A single sample gave rise to the 18 T cell receptor beta chains below, sequenced in a study of cytomegalovirus exposure and HLA in healthy donors. The PCR was carried out with 60 Vbeta primers and 13 Jbeta primers. The assay was immunoSEQ multiplex PCR, and TCRdb's table has in-frame clones only and misses some. The data hold some 180,000 clones, with almost 85% observed a single time. Source material: PBMCs. These receptors were obtained from a woman aged 45-65 years in good health and CMV-seronegative.

The rearrangement joins TRBV5-1 to TRBJ1-1; D possibly corresponds to TRBD1 (5 bases). The germline V gene has CDR1 SGHRS and CDR2 YFSETQ. V was trimmed by 0 bases and J by 11 bases, leaving 8 bases between them. The CDR3 runs 11 residues. The chain's CDR3 is CASSLGQNAFF. The DNA for the CDR3 is TGCGCCAGCAGCTTGGGACAGAATGCTTTCTTT. The whole variable domain, filled in from reference TRBV5-1 and TRBJ1-1, reads KAGVTQTPRYLIKTRGQQVTLSCSPISGHRSVSWYQQTPGQGLQFLFEYFSETQRNKGNFPGRFSGRQFSNSRSEMNVSTLELGDSALYLCASSLGQNAFFGQGTRLTVV.

As concerns this clone: At one end the junction does not follow the germline gene, possibly because of a read error. The V gene is TRBV7-9, the J gene TRBJ1-1, with D uncertain. The germline gives CDR1 SEHNR, CDR2 FQNEAQ (reference sequence). This CDR3 region has 14 residues. The CDR3 spells CSSRSTAGGTEAFF. CDR3 coding DNA: TGTTCCAGCAGGTCCACTGCAGGAGGCACTGAAGCTTTCTTT.

V and J are TRBV7-2 and TRBJ2-7; the D gene is possibly TRBD1 (6 bases). The germline V and J ends were trimmed by 5 bases and 5 bases, with 19 bases remaining between them. This CDR3 spans 15 amino acids. The germline V gene has CDR1 SGHTA and CDR2 FQGNSA. For the CDR3, the DNA is TGTGCCAGCAGCGAAGAGGTGTACAAGGGGGACGAGCAGTACTTC. As protein: CASSEEVYKGDEQYF.

CDR3 DNA: TGCGCCAGCAGCCCGGACGGGATTTTAAGGGATCAGCCCCAGCATTTT. It is translated as CASSPDGILRDQPQHF. The V and J genes are TRBV5-1 and TRBJ1-5; no clear D. Per the germline V gene, CDR1 is SGHRS and CDR2 is YFSETQ. The CDR3 loop spans 16 amino acids. Deletions cut 4 bases from V and 5 bases from J, with 19 bases between.

The chain employs TRBV27 and TRBJ2-1; D is unresolved. Germline CDR1 and CDR2: MNHEY and SMNVEV (reference sequence). CDR3 length: 14 residues. Trimming cost V 7 bases and J 6 bases, with 16 bases left between them. CDR3 DNA: TGTGCCAGCACCGCGGCACCATCCACCAATGAGCAGTTCTTC. Its protein is CASTAAPSTNEQFF.

The J gene is TRBJ1-1, the V gene TRBV20-1; the D is unclear. The CDR3 consists of 11 residues. Germline lookup yields CDR1 DFQATT and CDR2 SNEGSKA (reference sequence). V dropped 7 bases and J dropped 3 bases, with 9 bases sitting between them. DNA of the CDR3: TGCAGTGGGCCCCAAGACACTGAAGCTTTCTTT. Translation: CSGPQDTEAFF.

The CDR3: CASSSHSYEQYF. The CDR3, as DNA: TGTGCCAGCAGCTCCCATTCCTACGAGCAGTACTTC. The genes are TRBV21-1 and TRBJ2-7; the D call TRBD1 from the table was never checked on the DNA. TRBV21-1 is listed as a pseudogene. The CDR3 length is 12 residues.

The rearrangement uses TRBV19 and TRBJ2-7; 7 bases map to TRBD1. The CDR3 contains 14 residues. V trimming: 4 bases; J trimming: 5 bases; junction bases outside the gene matches: 8. Germline values: CDR1 LNHDA, CDR2 SQIVND (reference sequence). The CDR3 DNA follows: TGTGCCAGTAGTACCGGGACAGTTGTGAACGAGCAGTACTTC. Protein product: CASSTGTVVNEQYF.

J is TRBJ2-7 and V is TRBV20-1; D might be TRBD2 (5 bases). Trimming took off 6 bases at V and 6 bases at J, with 9 bases between the two ends. The germline V gene encodes CDR1 DFQATT and CDR2 SNEGSKA (reference sequence). The CDR3 spans 10 residues. This CDR3 reads CSAGDREQYF. CDR3 sequence (DNA): TGCAGTGCCGGGGATCGCGAGCAGTACTTC.

This CDR3 is CAAGGEGAGNTIYF. DNA of the CDR3: TGTGCCGCAGGAGGGGAAGGGGCTGGAAACACCATATATTTT. The chain recombines TRBV28 with TRBJ1-3, with D maybe TRBD1 (5 bases). The CDR3 covers 14 residues. V lost 11 bases to trimming and J lost 2 bases, with 16 bases between them. The V gene's germline CDR1 is MDHEN and CDR2 SYDVKM.

A single count supports this clone. V gene TRBV19 combines with J gene TRBJ2-5; 14 positions match TRBD2. The trim removed 4 bases at V and 3 bases at J, leaving 7 bases unmatched. CDR3 size: 17 residues. Germline V gene lookup returns CDR1 LNHDA and CDR2 SQIVND (reference sequence). Here the CDR3 reads CASSTPGTSGRKETQYF. The CDR3 DNA reads TGTGCCAGTAGTACCCCCGGGACTAGCGGGAGAAAAGAGACCCAGTACTTC.

CDR3 sequence: CASEGLAGVNEQFF. CDR3 nucleotide sequence: TGTGCCAGCGAGGGACTAGCGGGAGTCAATGAGCAGTTCTTC. V is TRBV7-2 and J is TRBJ2-1; 14 bases map to TRBD2. Germline trimming cut 8 bases from V and 6 bases from J; bases unmatched to any gene: 3. Per germline, CDR1 SGHTA and CDR2 FQGNSA. This CDR3 comprises 14 residues.

This chain joins TRBV5-1 and TRBJ2-1; TRBD2 agrees at 7 bases. The CDR3 runs 14 residues. Germline V gene lookup returns CDR1 SGHRS and CDR2 YFSETQ. V lost 4 bases, J lost 9 bases, and 10 bases stayed unmatched. The CDR3 coding sequence is TGCGCCAGCAGCCCTCCGGCTAGCGGAGGTGAGCAGTTCTTC. Its protein product is CASSPPASGGEQFF.

The chain uses TRBV5-1 and TRBJ2-3, with D perhaps TRBD1 (5 bases). The CDR3 totals 18 residues. V lost 0 bases, J lost 8 bases, and 25 bases lay in between. Germline CDR1 SGHRS, CDR2 YFSETQ. In DNA, the CDR3 is TGCGCCAGCAGCTTGGCCGCATTGGCAGGGCCATCCGTTGGTACGCAGTATTTT. It codes for CASSLAALAGPSVGTQYF.

Concerning this clone itself: One end of the junction is discordant with germline, which a read error may explain. This chain uses TRBV7-9 with TRBJ1-4; no clear D gene. Germline loops: CDR1 SEHNR, CDR2 FQNEAQ (reference sequence). The CDR3 totals 12 residues. The CDR3 sequence: CSSSPYGEKLFF. The CDR3 bases are TGTTCCAGCAGCCCGTACGGGGAAAAACTGTTTTTT.

The chain employs TRBV30 and TRBJ1-1; maybe TRBD1 (6 bases). CDR1 GTSNPN and CDR2 SVGIG come from the germline V gene (reference sequence). V was pared by 2 bases and J by 8 bases, with 18 bases between. The CDR3 totals 14 residues. DNA for the CDR3: TGTGCCTGGAGTTCACAGGGTCTCGGTAGAGAAGCTTTCTTT. Its translation: CAWSSQGLGREAFF.

The rearrangement uses TRBV7-9 and TRBJ2-1; 7 bases line up with TRBD2. V shed 1 base, J shed 8 bases, and the junction held 5 bases outside the gene matches. The CDR3 is 14 residues long. Germline V lookup: CDR1 SEHNR, CDR2 FQNEAQ (reference sequence). As DNA, the CDR3 is TGTGCCAGCAGCTTAGTGAGCGGGATGTATGAGCAGTTCTTC. Its protein product is CASSLVSGMYEQFF.

V is TRBV14 and J is TRBJ2-7, with D tentatively TRBD1 (6 bases). V was shortened by 4 bases and J by 10 bases, with 26 bases between the two germline ends. Germline CDR1 and CDR2: SGHDN and FVKESK. This CDR3 spans 16 amino acids. The chain's CDR3 is CASSRTGQPSHLFQYF. CDR3 nucleotides: TGTGCCAGCAGCCGAACTGGACAGCCATCACACTTATTCCAGTACTTC.